This TCR beta chain was sequenced for a study of blood T cells in healthy people across ages. CDR3 size: 14 residues. Per the germline V gene, CDR1 is SGHRS and CDR2 is YFSETQ. The sample holds a few counts of this clonotype. Using a J-beta primer mix together with a sample-barcoded 5' primer, a second PCR was run for about 7 to 12 cycles. Each CDR3 protein is one row after TCRdb ran MiXCR on the 5' RACE reads. The sample has hundreds of thousands of distinct CDR3 sequences, about 53% seen once; the top ten hold approximately 40%. The chain combines TRBV5-1 with TRBJ2-4, with TRBD1 identical over 9 bases. The assigned J gene may be wrong: the sequence end matches TRBJ2-7 better. The sample comprised blood. This TCR was recovered from a man aged 60 to 69 in good health. CDR3 loop: CASSLAPTGGEQYF. CDR3 in DNA: TGCGCCAGCAGCTTGGCACCGACAGGGGGCGAGCAGTACTTC.